This entry lists 32 T cell receptor beta chains sequenced from one sample in a study of T cell responses to AZD1222 COVID-19 vaccine. Clones were sequenced by immunoSEQ multiplex PCR, and TCRdb holds only the in-frame ones, with some missing. The sample lists about 130,000 clones; approximately 90% were seen once. Here the sequenced sample was peripheral blood, taken on day 0 of AZD1222 vaccination. Source of these receptors: an adult in good health.

The chain recombines TRBV27 with TRBJ2-1; 8 nucleotides align to TRBD2. The V gene end was trimmed by 2 bases and the J gene end by 5 bases; junction bases not matched to a gene: 11. Germline lookup yields CDR1 MNHEY and CDR2 SMNVEV (reference sequence). The length of the CDR3 is 17 residues. Written as DNA, the CDR3 is TGTGCCAGCAGTTTAATTTTTGCAGCGGGAGTGGACAATGAGCAGTTCTTC. As protein: CASSLIFAAGVDNEQFF.

On this clone itself: The identical CDR3 is also encoded by other nucleotide sequences in the sample. The chain carries TRBV19 and TRBJ2-7; 9 positions agree with TRBD1. The CDR3 is made up of 14 amino acids. The V gene end was trimmed by 5 bases and the J gene end by 4 bases; junction bases not matched to a gene: 6. CDR1 is LNHDA, CDR2 SQIVND, per germline (reference sequence). The CDR3 DNA reads TGTGCCAGTAGTGGCCACAGGGGGCCTTACGAGCAGTACTTC. This gives the protein CASSGHRGPYEQYF.

The rearrangement joins TRBV6-5 to TRBJ2-5; D ambiguous. The CDR3 is 13 amino acids. The V gene lost 0 bases and the J gene lost 5 bases, with 7 bases spanning the gap. The V gene's germline CDR1 is MNHEY and CDR2 SVGAGI. The CDR3 here is CASSYSVVETQYF. As DNA, the CDR3 is TGTGCCAGCAGTTACTCGGTAGTCGAGACCCAGTACTTC.

The chain joins TRBV11-3 to TRBJ2-1; 9 bases map to TRBD2. The germline V gene has CDR1 SGHNT and CDR2 YENEEA. The length of the CDR3 is 15 residues. V trimming: 1 base; J trimming: 8 bases; junction bases outside the gene matches: 6. The CDR3 region has the DNA TGTGCCAGCAGCTTAGGGCTAGCGGGAATCGATGAGCAGTTCTTC. Amino acids: CASSLGLAGIDEQFF.

This chain links TRBV7-2 with TRBJ2-3; no firm D call. V gave up 5 bases and J gave up 4 bases, with 16 bases separating them. Germline V CDR1 and CDR2: SGHTA, FQGNSA. CDR3 size: 15 residues. The DNA of the CDR3 is TGTGCCAGCAGCCGCCCTAGTGGGTCGGCAGATACGCAGTATTTT. Protein: CASSRPSGSADTQYF.

The CDR3 loop is CASSPVGQGMTEAFF. In DNA, the CDR3 is TGTGCCAGCTCACCAGTCGGGCAGGGGATGACTGAAGCTTTCTTT. This sequence joins TRBV18 and TRBJ1-1; D may be TRBD1 (6 bases). CDR3 length equals 15 residues. Germline assignment: CDR1 KGHSH and CDR2 LQKENI. Trimming removed 2 bases from V and 5 bases from J, with 15 bases in between.

The CDR3 region has the DNA TGTGCCGGGCGGAGCACAGATACGCAGTATTTT. Its translation is CAGRSTDTQYF. The chain links TRBV6-9 to TRBJ2-3; D uncertain. Trimming cost V 11 bases and J 0 bases, with 6 bases left between them. Germline CDR1 reads MNHGY; CDR2 reads SVAAGI. CDR3 size: 11 residues.

The genes are TRBV15 and TRBJ2-3; 14 positions agree with TRBD2. The germline gives CDR1 LNHNV, CDR2 YYDKDF (reference sequence). The CDR3 is 17 residues long. V shed 0 bases and J 7 bases; nucleotides not matched to a gene: 6. CDR3 bases: TGTGCCACCAGCAGAGATGGGACTAGCGGGAGTGGGAATACGCAGTATTTT. Its translation: CATSRDGTSGSGNTQYF.

The rearrangement uses TRBV29-1 and TRBJ2-2, with 8 bases fitting TRBD1. Germline V lookup: CDR1 SQVTM, CDR2 ANQGSEA. The CDR3 length is 15 residues. The V gene end was trimmed by 5 bases and the J gene end by 2 bases; junction bases not matched to a gene: 7. The DNA of the CDR3 is TGCAGCGTTCTGTACGGGACAGGTAACACCGGGGAGCTGTTTTTT. Amino acids: CSVLYGTGNTGELFF.

V gene TRBV4-2 combines with J gene TRBJ1-5, with D unresolved. The CDR3 totals 13 residues. V lost 1 base and J lost 5, with 6 bases in between. Germline V lookup: CDR1 LGHNA, CDR2 YNFKEQ. The CDR3 loop is CASSQGSHQPQHF. As DNA, the CDR3 is TGTGCCAGCAGCCAAGGGTCGCATCAGCCCCAGCATTTT.

The rearrangement uses TRBV19 and TRBJ1-2; D remains unclear. The V end lost 0 bases, the J end lost 1 base, and 18 bases lay between the germline ends. The CDR3 has 18 residues. The germline V gene has CDR1 LNHDA and CDR2 SQIVND (reference sequence). CDR3 sequence (DNA): TGTGCCAGTAGTATAGATTTTTCAAACAGACGAAGTAACTATGGCTACACCTTC. It is translated as CASSIDFSNRRSNYGYTF.

The genes are TRBV6-2 or TRBV6-3 and TRBJ1-5; a weak D match, TRBD1 (5 bases). Germline CDR1 is MNHEY and CDR2 is SVGEGT. The CDR3 is made up of 15 amino acids. V dropped 6 bases and J dropped 2 bases, with 14 bases sitting between them. The CDR3 region is CASSPAGDGNQPQHF. The CDR3 bases are TGTGCCAGCAGCCCCGCGGGGGATGGCAATCAGCCCCAGCATTTT.

The chain has TRBV7-8 and TRBJ2-2; TRBD1 aligns across 8 bases. CDR3 length: 16 residues. Germline V gives CDR1 SGHVS, CDR2 FQNEAQ. With V trimmed by 1 base and J by 7 bases, 8 bases remained unmatched. This CDR3 is CASSLVTTGGRGELFF. CDR3 in DNA: TGTGCCAGCAGCTTAGTAACAACAGGGGGACGCGGGGAGCTGTTTTTT. Using reference TRBV7-8 and TRBJ2-2 for the parts outside the CDR3, the full variable domain is GAGVSQSPRYKVAKRGQDVALRCDPISGHVSLFWYQQALGQGPEFLTYFQNEAQLDKSGLPSDRFFAERPEGSVSTLKIQRTQQEDSAVYLCASSLVTTGGRGELFFGEGSRLTVL.

Only one count was recorded for this clone. V gene TRBV2 combines with J gene TRBJ1-5; TRBD1 aligns across 10 bases. The CDR3 has 13 residues. Germline trimming cut 9 bases from V and 7 bases from J; bases unmatched to any gene: 6. Germline lookup yields CDR1 SNHLY and CDR2 FYNNEI. The CDR3 is CASGGTGEQPQHF. The CDR3 bases are TGTGCCAGTGGGGGGACAGGGGAACAGCCCCAGCATTTT.

The J gene is TRBJ1-5, the V gene TRBV7-9, with D unresolved. The germline V and J ends were trimmed by 1 base and 4 bases, with 8 bases remaining between them. From germline, CDR1 is SEHNR and CDR2 FQNEAQ (reference sequence). The CDR3 extends over 14 amino acids. CDR3 sequence reads: CASSLGSGNQPQHF. The CDR3 region has the DNA TGTGCCAGCAGCTTAGGGTCGGGGAATCAGCCCCAGCATTTT.

The V call is TRBV7-8, the J call TRBJ1-1; the D gene is possibly TRBD1 (5 bases). V dropped 4 bases and J dropped 3 bases, with 18 bases sitting between them. The germline CDR1 and CDR2 sequences are SGHVS and FQNEAQ. The CDR3 extends over 16 amino acids. As DNA, the CDR3 is TGTGCCAGCAGCTACGTGGCAGGGAAACTATACACTGAAGCTTTCTTT. This sequence encodes CASSYVAGKLYTEAFF. Full variable domain (outside the CDR3, taken from reference TRBV7-8 and TRBJ1-1): GAGVSQSPRYKVAKRGQDVALRCDPISGHVSLFWYQQALGQGPEFLTYFQNEAQLDKSGLPSDRFFAERPEGSVSTLKIQRTQQEDSAVYLCASSYVAGKLYTEAFFGQGTRLTVV.

The chain carries TRBV6-5 and TRBJ1-2, with a weak D call TRBD1 (5 bases). V lost 0 bases and J lost 8, with 13 bases in between. Germline CDR1 and CDR2: MNHEY and SVGAGI. The CDR3 runs 14 residues. CDR3 residues: CASSYSGALLGYTF. The CDR3 region has the DNA TGTGCCAGCAGTTACTCCGGGGCCCTCCTAGGCTACACCTTC.

The J gene is TRBJ1-3, the V gene TRBV13, with D maybe TRBD1 (6 bases). The CDR3 loop spans 16 amino acids. V was clipped by 3 bases and J by 0 bases, with 12 bases between them. Germline-derived CDR1 and CDR2 are PRHDT and FYEKMQ (reference sequence). The CDR3 loop reads CASSFGQTSSGNTIYF. The CDR3 DNA is TGTGCCAGCAGCTTCGGACAGACGAGCTCTGGAAACACCATATATTTT.

The rearrangement uses TRBV19 and TRBJ1-5; no firm D call. The CDR3 contains 15 residues. Per germline, CDR1 LNHDA and CDR2 SQIVND (reference sequence). Trimming left V 6 bases short and J 5 bases short, with 17 bases between. The CDR3 protein is CASRSRAVTHQPQHF. The CDR3 nucleotides read TGTGCCAGTAGGTCTAGGGCAGTAACACATCAGCCCCAGCATTTT.

For this clone: The junction departs from germline at one end; a sequencing error may be responsible. This rearrangement joins TRBV19 to TRBJ2-1; tentative D call: TRBD2 (7 bases). Per the germline V gene, CDR1 is LNHDA and CDR2 is SQIVND (reference sequence). The CDR3 has 13 residues. DNA of the CDR3: TGTGCCAGTAGTCACCTCGGGGGGCCGGATAAGCTCTTC. Amino acids: CASSHLGGPDKLF.

The rearrangement uses TRBV11-2 and TRBJ2-1; D assignment may be TRBD1 or TRBD2 (5 bases each). Trimming pared 1 base from V and 5 bases from J, leaving 12 bases between. Germline-derived CDR1 and CDR2 are SGHAT and FQNNGV. The CDR3 is 15 residues long. This CDR3 is CASSLGQTADNEQFF. In DNA, the CDR3 is TGTGCCAGCAGCTTAGGCCAGACAGCGGACAATGAGCAGTTCTTC.

CDR3 in DNA: TGTGCCAGCAGTGAATATGGAACTAGCGGGAGGGGGGATACGCAGTATTTT. Translating gives CASSEYGTSGRGDTQYF. V and J are TRBV6-1 and TRBJ2-3; 13 bases are a match to TRBD2. Per the germline V gene, CDR1 is MNHNS and CDR2 is SASEGT. The V segment lost 2 bases and the J segment 6 bases; nucleotides outside the gene matches: 8. The CDR3 has 17 residues.

This chain joins TRBV6-5 and TRBJ1-5; no clear D. Trimming removed 6 bases at V and 6 bases at J, with 9 bases between. CDR1 MNHEY and CDR2 SVGAGI come from the germline V gene. The CDR3 extends over 12 amino acids. The chain's CDR3 is CASRGQVQPQHF. The CDR3 DNA follows: TGTGCCAGCAGAGGGCAAGTTCAGCCCCAGCATTTT.

The chain has TRBV6-5 and TRBJ1-1; perhaps TRBD1 as D (5 bases). V dropped 6 bases and J dropped 4 bases, with 15 bases sitting between them. CDR3 length: 14 residues. CDR1 is MNHEY and CDR2 is SVGAGI in the germline V gene. CDR3 amino acids: CASRAGEIFTEAFF. Here the CDR3 DNA reads TGTGCCAGCAGGGCGGGGGAAATATTCACTGAAGCTTTCTTT.

The chain combines TRBV19 with TRBJ2-7; 8 bases align to TRBD1. CDR1 is LNHDA and CDR2 is SQIVND in the germline V gene (reference sequence). CDR3 length equals 15 residues. Trimming cost V 5 bases and J 5 bases; bases outside gene matches: 11. CDR3 residues: CASSVSRDRSHEQYF. The DNA of the CDR3 is TGTGCCAGTAGTGTCTCCCGGGACAGGTCCCACGAGCAGTACTTC.

The rearrangement links TRBV5-6 to TRBJ1-1; D ambiguous. The CDR3 is 15 residues long. The germline gives CDR1 SGHDT, CDR2 YYEEEE. The V gene lost 1 base and the J gene lost 0 bases, with 10 bases spanning the gap. The CDR3 DNA sequence: TGTGCCAGCAGCTTGTATAGCTTAATGAACACTGAAGCTTTCTTT. Translating it yields CASSLYSLMNTEAFF. The whole variable domain, filled in from reference TRBV5-6 and TRBJ1-1, reads DAGVTQSPTHLIKTRGQQVTLRCSPKSGHDTVSWYQQALGQGPQFIFQYYEEEERQRGNFPDRFSGHQFPNYSSELNVNALLLGDSALYLCASSLYSLMNTEAFFGQGTRLTVV.

The chain is built from TRBV4-1 and TRBJ1-3; D is unresolved. CDR1 is MGHRA, CDR2 YSYEKL, per germline. The CDR3 is 13 amino acids. Trimming left V 1 base short and J 4 bases short, with 5 bases between. Here the CDR3 reads CASSQARGNTIYF. In DNA form, the CDR3 reads TGCGCCAGCAGCCAAGCAAGGGGAAACACCATATATTTT.

The chain joins TRBV9 to TRBJ1-2; D is possibly TRBD1 (6 bases). Germline assignment: CDR1 SGDLS and CDR2 YYNGEE. The germline V and J ends were trimmed by 5 bases and 2 bases, with 28 bases remaining between them. The CDR3 extends over 19 amino acids. CDR3 residues: CASSNRFRGRGTGNYGYTF. In DNA, the CDR3 is TGTGCCAGCAGTAATCGTTTTAGGGGGAGGGGTACTGGGAACTATGGCTACACCTTC.

CDR3 sequence (DNA): TGTGCCAACGGACTAGCGGGAACTTACAATGAGCAGTTCTTC. Protein product: CANGLAGTYNEQFF. The chain is built from TRBV6-5 and TRBJ2-1, with 12 bases that match TRBD2. The CDR3 has 14 residues. The ends lost 10 bases at V and 4 bases at J; junction bases unmatched: 5. CDR1 and CDR2 from the germline V gene are MNHEY and SVGAGI.

About this clone itself: Other DNA sequences of this sample code for an identical CDR3. J is TRBJ2-7 and V is TRBV2, with D unclear. The CDR3 runs to 10 residues. From germline, CDR1 is SNHLY and CDR2 FYNNEI. V lost 7 bases and J 3 bases, leaving 4 bases between the germline ends. The CDR3 loop is CASNGYEQYF. DNA of the CDR3: TGTGCCAGCAACGGCTACGAGCAGTACTTC.

V and J are TRBV20-1 and TRBJ2-1, with 7 bases fitting TRBD1. The germline V gene has CDR1 DFQATT and CDR2 SNEGSKA (reference sequence). With V trimmed by 2 bases and J by 15 bases, 7 bases remained unmatched. The CDR3 length is 11 residues. The CDR3 region has the DNA TGCAGTGCTAGACTAGGGGGCCCTTTGTTCTTC. Its translation is CSARLGGPLFF.

The rearrangement links TRBV19 to TRBJ1-2; D not resolved. Trimming cost V 3 bases and J 1 base, with 18 bases left between them. CDR3 length: 17 amino acids. Per the germline V gene, CDR1 is LNHDA and CDR2 is SQIVND (reference sequence). The CDR3 nucleotides read TGTGCCAGTAGTATCGTAGAACTCCACCCAAATAACTATGGCTACACCTTC. Its protein is CASSIVELHPNNYGYTF.